This T cell receptor (beta chain) comes out of a study of T-cell memory formation after mild COVID-19. MiXCR was run by TCRdb on the 5' RACE reads, yielding one entry per CDR3 protein. The sample consists of 350,000 to 500,000 distinct CDR3 sequences, approximately 19% of them appearing once. As to this clonotype: Its antigen remains unidentified.

Study conclusions and caveats: Chiefly within CM and EM were the contracting CD4+ clones; CD8+ ones were within EMRA. Researchers found some responding clones in pre-infection memory, a sign that cross-reactive memory joined. CD4+ bias marked clones expanding day 15 to 37, unlike balanced contracting clones.

The sequenced sample was PBMCs or a T cell subset sorted from them (not recorded which). The sequence was collected from a man between 18 and 29 years old who had mild COVID-19 (a few samples of this study predate the infection). Cell type and time point are not known.

The CDR3 spells CSARKGLAAFYEQYF. The CDR3, as DNA: TGCAGTGCTCGCAAGGGACTAGCGGCCTTCTACGAGCAGTACTTC. J is TRBJ2-7 and V is TRBV20-1; 11 nucleotides line up with TRBD2. Per germline, CDR1 DFQATT and CDR2 SNEGSKA (reference sequence). The J segment lost 3 bases and the V segment lost 5 bases, leaving 9 bases of the junction unmatched. The CDR3 is made up of 15 amino acids.